Presented here are 3 T cell receptor beta chains from one specimen sequenced in a study of T cell responses to AZD1222 COVID-19 vaccine. Profiled with immunoSEQ multiplex PCR; TCRdb holds only in-frame clones, not every one. The sample lists some 130,000 clones; about 90% were seen once. Sequencing used peripheral blood, obtained on day 0 of AZD1222 vaccination. These receptors all come from an adult in good health.

The gene calls are TRBV7-3 and TRBJ2-1, with TRBD2 identical over 12 bases. This CDR3 has 15 residues. CDR1 SGHTA and CDR2 FQGTGA come from the germline V gene. V was clipped by 6 bases and J by 5 bases; unmatched bases: 5. CDR3 loop: CASSRRLAGDNEQFF. CDR3 coding DNA: TGTGCCAGCAGTCGCAGACTAGCGGGGGACAATGAGCAGTTCTTC.

This rearrangement joins TRBV5-4 to TRBJ2-3, with 12 bases identical to TRBD1. Germline values: CDR1 SGHNT, CDR2 YYREEE (reference sequence). The CDR3 contains 17 residues. V shed 4 bases, J shed 6 bases, and the junction held 12 bases outside the gene matches. This CDR3 is CASSLWSGQGALDTQYF. Here the CDR3 DNA reads TGTGCCAGCAGCCTATGGTCGGGACAGGGGGCATTGGATACGCAGTATTTT.

The CDR3 here is CASSPQTVGVDYGYTF. The CDR3 coding sequence is TGTGCCAGCAGCCCTCAAACCGTCGGGGTTGACTATGGCTACACCTTC. The V call is TRBV9, the J call TRBJ1-2; D is uncertain. V lost 4 bases and J lost 3, with 19 bases in between. This CDR3 has 16 residues. Germline-derived CDR1 and CDR2 are SGDLS and YYNGEE.